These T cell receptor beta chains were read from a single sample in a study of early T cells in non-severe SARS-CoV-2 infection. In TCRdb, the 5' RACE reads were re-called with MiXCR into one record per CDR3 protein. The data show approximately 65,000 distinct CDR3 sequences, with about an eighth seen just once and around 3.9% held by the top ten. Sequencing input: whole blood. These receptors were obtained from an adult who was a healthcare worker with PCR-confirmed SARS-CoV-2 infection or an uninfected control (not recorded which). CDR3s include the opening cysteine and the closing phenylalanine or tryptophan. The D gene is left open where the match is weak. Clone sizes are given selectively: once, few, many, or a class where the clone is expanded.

CASSIRTNTGELFF | TGTGCCAGCAGCATTCGGACCAACACCGGGGAGCTGTTTTTT | TRBV3-2 | - | TRBJ2-2 | -
CATQGTTGGFHEQYF | TGTGCCACCCAGGGGACGACAGGGGGCTTCCACGAGCAGTACTTC | TRBV19 | few | TRBJ2-7 | TRBD1
CAMSGTGIYEQYF | TGTGCCATGTCCGGGACAGGAATCTACGAGCAGTACTTC | TRBV10-3 | - | TRBJ2-7 | TRBD1
CASRTVAGGGQPQHF | TGTGCCAGCAGAACAGTAGCAGGGGGCGGTCAGCCCCAGCATTTT | TRBV6-5 | - | TRBJ1-5 | TRBD1
CSATDPGRANTEAFF | TGCAGTGCTACCGACCCCGGACGGGCGAACACTGAAGCTTTCTTT | TRBV20-1 | - | TRBJ1-1 | -
CASSPWRPLNYGYTF | TGTGCCAGCAGTCCCTGGCGGCCCCTAAACTATGGCTACACCTTC | TRBV12-3/TRBV12-4 | few | TRBJ1-2 | -
CASTPAATGRGYTF | TGTGCCAGCACCCCGGCGGCGACAGGGCGAGGCTACACCTTC | TRBV12-3/TRBV12-4 | - | TRBJ1-2 | TRBD1
CASSLGPHADSGDEQYF | TGTGCCAGCAGCTTAGGACCTCACGCGGACTCTGGGGACGAGCAGTACTTC | TRBV11-3 | - | TRBJ2-7 | -
CSAFGGVNTEAFF | TGCAGCGCATTTGGGGGAGTGAACACTGAAGCTTTCTTT | TRBV29-1 | many | TRBJ1-1 | -
CASDHNNEQFF | TGCGCCAGCGACCATAACAATGAGCAGTTCTTC | TRBV5-1 | - | TRBJ2-1 | -
CASRTLGQTPEELFF | TGTGCCAGCAGGACCCTCGGCCAAACCCCCGAGGAGCTGTTTTTT | TRBV7-9 | - | TRBJ2-2 | -
CASSFLAGGPYEQYF | TGTGCCAGCAGCTTCCTAGCGGGGGGCCCCTACGAGCAGTACTTC | TRBV11-2 | - | TRBJ2-7 | TRBD2
CASSLWVAGDNEQFF | TGTGCCAGCAGCTTATGGGTAGCGGGGGACAATGAGCAGTTCTTC | TRBV7-2 | few | TRBJ2-1 | TRBD2
CASSESGTGAEQYF | TGTGCCAGCAGTGAATCCGGGACAGGGGCCGAGCAGTACTTC | TRBV2 | - | TRBJ2-7 | TRBD1
CSARSTESTDTQYF | TGCAGTGCTAGGTCCACGGAAAGCACAGATACGCAGTATTTT | TRBV20-1 | many | TRBJ2-3 | -
CASSLGQGLGRTQYF | TGCGCCAGCAGCTTGGGACAGGGCTTGGGGAGGACGCAGTATTTT | TRBV5-1 | - | TRBJ2-3 | -
CSVDQYTEAFF | TGCAGCGTCGATCAGTACACTGAAGCTTTCTTT | TRBV29-1 | - | TRBJ1-1 | -
CASSLGGGTQYF | TGTGCCAGCAGCTTGGGGGGTGGGACCCAGTACTTC | TRBV7-2 | - | TRBJ2-5 | -
CASSPLAGEGNEQFF | TGTGCCAGCAGCCCACTAGCGGGGGAGGGCAATGAGCAGTTCTTC | TRBV12-3/TRBV12-4 | few | TRBJ2-1 | TRBD2
CASSEAQGGTEAFF | TGTGCCAGCAGTGAAGCCCAGGGCGGCACTGAAGCTTTCTTT | TRBV2 | - | TRBJ1-1 | -
CASSLRHGGSDTQYF | TGTGCCAGCAGCTTAAGGCATGGGGGTTCAGATACGCAGTATTTT | TRBV7-2 | many | TRBJ2-3 | -
CASSLVGGQVGEQYF | TGTGCCAGCAGCTTAGTGGGGGGGCAAGTAGGCGAGCAGTACTTC | TRBV7-8 | - | TRBJ2-7 | -
CASRARGREQYF | TGTGCCAGCAGAGCCAGGGGGCGCGAGCAGTACTTC | TRBV6-5 | many | TRBJ2-7 | TRBD1
CASSLRAYEQYF | TGTGCCAGCAGTTTGCGGGCGTACGAGCAGTACTTC | TRBV6-2/TRBV6-3 | many | TRBJ2-7 | -
CASSFSANTGELFF | TGTGCCAGCAGTTTCTCTGCGAACACCGGGGAGCTGTTTTTT | TRBV12-3/TRBV12-4 | few | TRBJ2-2 | -
CASRSLAGGYNEQFF | TGTGCCAGCAGGTCACTAGCGGGGGGGTACAATGAGCAGTTCTTC | TRBV6-6 | few | TRBJ2-1 | TRBD2
CASSLSLTGVQETQYF | TGCGCCAGCAGCTTGTCCTTGACAGGTGTCCAAGAGACCCAGTACTTC | TRBV5-1 | - | TRBJ2-5 | -
CASSLMTAPNQPQHF | TGTGCCAGCAGCTTAATGACCGCGCCCAATCAGCCCCAGCATTTT | TRBV7-8 | few | TRBJ1-5 | -
CSASPYDRASNQPQHF | TGCAGTGCTAGTCCCTATGACCGAGCTAGCAATCAGCCCCAGCATTTT | TRBV20-1 | few | TRBJ1-5 | -
CASSLAWTGPYNEQFF | TGTGCCAGCAGCTTAGCTTGGACAGGGCCCTACAATGAGCAGTTCTTC | TRBV11-2 | - | TRBJ2-1 | TRBD1
CASSLGGQQPQHF | TGTGCCAGCAGTCTCGGGGGGCAACAGCCCCAGCATTTT | TRBV12-3/TRBV12-4 | - | TRBJ1-5 | -
CASSRGTGEQYF | TGTGCCAGCAGCCGAGGGACAGGAGAGCAGTACTTC | TRBV27 | once | TRBJ2-7 | TRBD1
CSARVVRMGEKLFF | TGCAGTGCTAGAGTGGTACGGATGGGAGAAAAACTGTTTTTT | TRBV20-1 | - | TRBJ1-4 | -
CSALPQGSPGFGYTF | TGCAGTGCCTTACCCCAGGGGTCCCCTGGATTTGGCTACACCTTC | TRBV20-1 | few | TRBJ1-2 | -
CASSPKDRNSPLHF | TGTGCCAGCAGTCCTAAGGACAGGAATTCACCCCTCCACTTT | TRBV6-1 | few | TRBJ1-6 | TRBD1
CASSLWGREQYF | TGTGCCAGCAGTTTATGGGGCCGCGAGCAGTACTTC | TRBV28 | - | TRBJ2-7 | -
CASGQGLSGNTIYF | TGTGCCAGTGGACAGGGTCTTTCTGGAAACACCATATATTTT | TRBV6-5 | - | TRBJ1-3 | TRBD1
CSAPRGVGTSNYGYTF | TGCAGTGCACCCCGGGGGGTCGGGACTTCTAACTATGGCTACACCTTC | TRBV20-1 | - | TRBJ1-2 | -
CSASGGSYNEQFF | TGCAGCGCTAGCGGGGGCTCCTACAATGAGCAGTTCTTC | TRBV29-1 | few | TRBJ2-1 | TRBD2
CASSLEGASGNQPQHF | TGTGCCAGCAGCCTCGAGGGGGCAAGTGGCAATCAGCCCCAGCATTTT | TRBV7-2 | many | TRBJ1-5 | TRBD1
CASSSGASSTDTQYF | TGCGCCAGCAGTAGCGGGGCCAGTAGCACAGATACGCAGTATTTT | TRBV5-1 | many | TRBJ2-3 | TRBD2
CASSVTTDTQYF | TGTGCCAGCAGCGTTACCACAGATACGCAGTATTTT | TRBV7-3 | few | TRBJ2-3 | -